This T cell receptor (beta chain) was profiled in a study of CD8 T cells in Susac syndrome. Study-wide results and limits: It was in TEMRA cells and active patients that Susac CD8+ clonal expansion peaked. Susac-specific public clones found in total CD8+ repertoires numbered more than 15, and those in CD8+ TEMRA repertoires numbered about five.

The RNA input was roughly 0.45 to 1 ug, and it was reverse transcribed with random hexamers. With immunoSEQ multiplex PCR, TCR beta CDR3 was amplified across 54 Vbeta and 13 Jbeta. MiXCR was run by TCRdb on the immunoSEQ multiplex PCR reads, yielding one entry per CDR3 protein. This sample has 84,000 or so distinct CDR3 sequences, with 95% found just once. This CDR3 is 12 amino acids long. Germline V gives CDR1 DFQATT, CDR2 SNEGSKA (reference sequence). V lost 0 bases to trimming and J lost 6 bases, with 9 bases between them. Concerning this clonotype: The antigen is unknown.

This chain joins TRBV20-1 and TRBJ2-7; possibly TRBD1 or TRBD2 for D (5 bases each). Sequenced material: CD8+ T cells from PBMCs. The source of this sequence is a human donor with Susac syndrome. CDR3 nucleotide sequence: TGCAGTGCTAGAGATGGGGGTACCGAGCAGTACTTC. Amino acids: CSARDGGTEQYF.